Included here is one TCR beta chain sequence, with context. Its antigen is unidentified. This sample stems from a study of T cell responses to AZD1222 COVID-19 vaccine. Findings and limits, study-wide: Two doses of AZD1222 preceded a rise in Spike-specific TCR breadth and depth. Mostly white British, mostly female donors; authors suggested clonal diversity may be underestimated.

The protocol was immunoSEQ multiplex PCR, while the TCRdb copy is restricted to in-frame clones and leaves out a portion. Here the sample spans around 120,000 clones, around nine tenths being singletons. With 3 bases removed from V and 0 bases from J, the gap between germline ends came to 15 bases. Germline V gives CDR1 DFQATT, CDR2 SNEGSKA (reference sequence). The CDR3 is 16 amino acids. The chain couples TRBV20-1 to TRBJ1-5; TRBD1 might be the D (5 bases). The sequence was collected from an adult who received the AZD1222 COVID-19 vaccine. The sample here was peripheral blood, taken 28 days after the second AZD1222 dose. The chain's CDR3 is CSASAPGTLSNQPQHF. The CDR3 nucleotides are TGCAGTGCTAGTGCACCCGGGACCCTTAGCAATCAGCCCCAGCATTTT.